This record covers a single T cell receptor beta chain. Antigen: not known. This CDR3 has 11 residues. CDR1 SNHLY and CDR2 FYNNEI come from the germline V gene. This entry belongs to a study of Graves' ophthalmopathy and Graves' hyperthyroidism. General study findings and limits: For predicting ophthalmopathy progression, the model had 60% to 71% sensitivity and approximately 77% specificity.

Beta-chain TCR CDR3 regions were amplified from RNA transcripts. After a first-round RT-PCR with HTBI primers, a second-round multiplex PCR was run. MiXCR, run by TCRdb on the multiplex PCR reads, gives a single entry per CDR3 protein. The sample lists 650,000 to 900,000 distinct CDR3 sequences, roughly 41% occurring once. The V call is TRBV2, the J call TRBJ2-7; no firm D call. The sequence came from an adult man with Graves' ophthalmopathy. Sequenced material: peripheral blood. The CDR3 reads CARDWDYEQYF. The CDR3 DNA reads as TGTGCTAGAGATTGGGACTACGAGCAGTACTTC.